This is a list of T cell receptor beta chains from one sample in a study of CD8 T cells in Susac syndrome. MiXCR, run by TCRdb on the immunoSEQ multiplex PCR reads, gives a single entry per CDR3 protein. This table has about 180,000 distinct CDR3 sequences, around 95% appearing once. The sample comprised CD4+ T cells from PBMCs. The receptors here all came from a human donor with multiple sclerosis. Each CDR3 is given with its conserved first and last residue. The D gene is left open where the match is weak. A row's size may be missing; if present it is once, few, many or a size class.

CASSPGSYSSYEQYF TGTGCCAGCAGCCCTGGATCGTATAGCTCCTACGAGCAGTACTTC TRBJ2-7 . 15 TRBV9 .
CASSQEGWTTLSYEQYF TGTGCCAGCAGCCAAGAGGGGTGGACGACGCTCTCCTACGAGCAGTACTTC TRBJ2-7 . 17 TRBV4-2 few
CASSLIRTYEQYF TGTGCCAGCAGCTTAATCCGGACCTACGAGCAGTACTTC TRBJ2-7 . 13 TRBV7-2 .
CASSYAQGYTDTQYF TGTGCCAGCAGTTACGCCCAGGGGTACACAGATACGCAGTATTTT TRBJ2-3 . 15 TRBV6-6 .
CASSLEGDSNQPQHF TGCGCCAGCAGCTTGGAAGGGGACAGCAATCAGCCCCAGCATTTT TRBJ1-5 . 15 TRBV5-1 .
CAWSRGAPEAFF TGTGCCTGGAGTCGAGGGGCCCCTGAAGCTTTCTTT TRBJ1-1 . 12 TRBV30 .
CAWSLGLAGEQYF TGTGCCTGGAGTCTGGGACTAGCCGGCGAGCAGTACTTC TRBJ2-7 TRBD2 13 TRBV30 .
CASSQFPTDTQYF TGTGCCAGCAGCCAATTCCCCACAGATACGCAGTATTTT TRBJ2-3 . 13 TRBV11-2 .
CASSLTKEQPQHF TGTGCCAGCAGCCTGACAAAGGAACAGCCCCAGCATTTT TRBJ1-5 . 13 TRBV3-1 .
CSVEAGWTPTGELFF TGCAGCGTTGAAGCAGGGTGGACACCTACCGGGGAGCTGTTTTTT TRBJ2-2 . 15 TRBV29-1 .
CASSRGLAGRREGIQYF TGCGCCAGCAGCAGGGGACTAGCGGGGCGGCGTGAGGGCATTCAGTACTTC TRBJ2-4 TRBD2 17 TRBV5-1 .
CASSREPPSGPGLETQYF TGCGCCAGCAGCCGAGAACCTCCGTCAGGGCCGGGACTCGAGACCCAGTACTTC TRBJ2-5 . 18 TRBV5-1 .
CASSLLASSYNEQFF TGTGCCAGCAGTTTATTGGCTAGCTCCTACAATGAGCAGTTCTTC TRBJ2-1 . 15 TRBV12-3/TRBV12-4 .
CSASPDRGEQYF TGCAGTGCTAGTCCGGACCGGGGCGAGCAGTACTTC TRBJ2-7 . 12 TRBV20-1 .
CASSFGLAEQFF TGTGCCAGCAGCTTTGGCCTCGCGGAGCAGTTCTTC TRBJ2-1 . 12 TRBV11-2 .
CASSLYFGQPGELFF TGCGCCAGCAGCTTGTACTTCGGACAGCCCGGGGAGCTGTTTTTT TRBJ2-2 . 15 TRBV5-1 .
CASSEVISGGDEQYF TGTGCCAGCAGTGAAGTGATTAGCGGGGGTGACGAGCAGTACTTC TRBJ2-7 TRBD2 15 TRBV2 .
CASKARVTSYGYTF TGTGCCAGTAAAGCCAGAGTGACAAGCTATGGCTACACCTTC TRBJ1-2 . 14 TRBV19 .
CSVEDVAGGPNEQFF TGCAGCGTTGAAGACGTAGCGGGGGGGCCCAATGAGCAGTTCTTC TRBJ2-1 TRBD2 15 TRBV29-1 .